The sequence of this T cell receptor beta chain was determined in a study of blood T cell repertoires in COVID-19. Study-wide background: PBMCs, B-cell-depleted T cells, or T cells provided the cDNA or gDNA that made up the material.

Assay: immunoSEQ multiplex PCR; the TCRdb copy retains only in-frame clones and omits some. This table holds roughly 230,000 clones, 80% to 90% found once. CDR3 length equals 15 residues. V gave up 3 bases and J gave up 5 bases, with 16 bases separating them. Germline V lookup: CDR1 SGHTA, CDR2 FQGNSA. The sequence was obtained from a man aged 35 to 55 with acute or convalescent COVID-19. The chain combines TRBV7-2 with TRBJ2-5; D unclear. The material sequenced was peripheral blood. DNA of the CDR3: TGTGCCAGCAGCTTCTATTTTGTCCGTTTTGAGACCCAGTACTTC. This sequence encodes CASSFYFVRFETQYF.